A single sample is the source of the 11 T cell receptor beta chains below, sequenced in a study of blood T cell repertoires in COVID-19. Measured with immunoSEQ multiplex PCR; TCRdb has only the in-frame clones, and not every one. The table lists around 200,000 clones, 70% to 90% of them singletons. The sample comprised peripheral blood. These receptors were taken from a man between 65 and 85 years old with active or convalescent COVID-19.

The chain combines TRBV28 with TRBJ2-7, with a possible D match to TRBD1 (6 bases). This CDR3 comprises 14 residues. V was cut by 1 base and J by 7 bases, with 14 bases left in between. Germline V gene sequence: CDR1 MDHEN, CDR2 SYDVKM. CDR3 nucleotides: TGTGCCAGCAGTTTATCCCCTCACAGGGAAGAGCAGTACTTC. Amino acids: CASSLSPHREEQYF. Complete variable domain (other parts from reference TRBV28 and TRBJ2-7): DVKVTQSSRYLVKRTGEKVFLECVQDMDHENMFWYRQDPGLGLRLIYFSYDVKMKEKGDIPEGYSVSREKKERFSLILESASTNQTSMYLCASSLSPHREEQYFGPGTRLTVT.

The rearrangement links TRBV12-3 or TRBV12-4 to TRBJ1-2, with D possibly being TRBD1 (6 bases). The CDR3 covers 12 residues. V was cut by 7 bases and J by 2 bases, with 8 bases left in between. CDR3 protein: CASNTGNYGYTF. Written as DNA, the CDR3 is TGTGCCAGCAACACAGGGAACTATGGCTACACCTTC.

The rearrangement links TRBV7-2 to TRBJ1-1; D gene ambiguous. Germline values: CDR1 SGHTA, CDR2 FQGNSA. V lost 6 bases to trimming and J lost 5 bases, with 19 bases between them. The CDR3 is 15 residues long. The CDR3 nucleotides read TGTGCCAGCAGTTCGGCGGCTTGGAGAGCAACTGAAGCTTTCTTT. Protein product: CASSSAAWRATEAFF.

The CDR3 DNA reads TGTGCCAGCAGGCCAGACAGGGTAACTAATGAAAAACTGTTTTTT. Protein sequence: CASRPDRVTNEKLFF. V usage is TRBV28 and J usage is TRBJ1-4; 7 bases are shared with TRBD1. CDR3 length: 15 residues. Germline V gene sequence: CDR1 MDHEN, CDR2 SYDVKM. With 6 bases clipped from V and 1 base from J, the junction kept 5 bases outside the gene matches.

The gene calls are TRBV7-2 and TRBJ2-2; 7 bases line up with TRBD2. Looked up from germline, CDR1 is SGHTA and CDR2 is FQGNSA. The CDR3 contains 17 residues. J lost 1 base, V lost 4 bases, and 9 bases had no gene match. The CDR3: CASSSTRLAQNTGELFF. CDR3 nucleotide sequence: TGTGCCAGCAGCTCCACTCGACTAGCACAGAACACCGGGGAGCTGTTTTTT.

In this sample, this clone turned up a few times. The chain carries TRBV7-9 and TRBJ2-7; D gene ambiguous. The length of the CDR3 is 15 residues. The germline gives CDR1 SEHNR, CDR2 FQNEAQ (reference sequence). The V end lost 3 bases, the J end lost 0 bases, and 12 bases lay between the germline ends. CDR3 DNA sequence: TGTGCCAGCAGCTTTAGTCAGGTCAGCTCCTACGAGCAGTACTTC. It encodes CASSFSQVSSYEQYF.

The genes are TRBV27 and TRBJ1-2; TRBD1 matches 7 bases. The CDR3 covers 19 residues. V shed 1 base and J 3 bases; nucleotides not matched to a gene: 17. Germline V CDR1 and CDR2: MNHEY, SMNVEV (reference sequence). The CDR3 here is CASSLYGLGTEAYYYGYTF. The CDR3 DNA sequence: TGTGCCAGCAGTTTATATGGCCTCGGGACAGAAGCCTATTACTATGGCTACACCTTC.

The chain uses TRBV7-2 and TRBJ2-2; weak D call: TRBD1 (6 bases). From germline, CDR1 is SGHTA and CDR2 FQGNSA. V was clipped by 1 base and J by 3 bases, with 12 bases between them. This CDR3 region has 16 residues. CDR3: CASSLDRGHYTGELFF. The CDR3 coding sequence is TGTGCCAGCAGCTTAGACCGGGGACACTACACCGGGGAGCTGTTTTTT.

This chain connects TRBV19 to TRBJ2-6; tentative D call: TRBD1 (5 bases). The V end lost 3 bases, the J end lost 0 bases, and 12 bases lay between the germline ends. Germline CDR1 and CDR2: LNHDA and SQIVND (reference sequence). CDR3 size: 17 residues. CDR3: CASSIGRARSGANVLTF. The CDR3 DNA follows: TGTGCCAGTAGTATCGGCAGGGCCCGCTCTGGGGCCAACGTCCTGACTTTC.

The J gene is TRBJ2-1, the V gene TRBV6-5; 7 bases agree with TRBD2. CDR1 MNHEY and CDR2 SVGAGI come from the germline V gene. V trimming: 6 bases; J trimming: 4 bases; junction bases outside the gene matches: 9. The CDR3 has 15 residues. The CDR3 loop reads CASSYRGSLYNEQFF. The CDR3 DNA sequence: TGTGCCAGCAGCTACCGCGGGAGTTTGTACAATGAGCAGTTCTTC.

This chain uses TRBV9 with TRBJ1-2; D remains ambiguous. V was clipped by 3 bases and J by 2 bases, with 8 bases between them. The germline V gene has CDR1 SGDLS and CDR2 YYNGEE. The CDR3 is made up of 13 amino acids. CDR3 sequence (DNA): TGTGCCAGCAGCGCGCAGAGGAACTATGGCTACACCTTC. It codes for CASSAQRNYGYTF.